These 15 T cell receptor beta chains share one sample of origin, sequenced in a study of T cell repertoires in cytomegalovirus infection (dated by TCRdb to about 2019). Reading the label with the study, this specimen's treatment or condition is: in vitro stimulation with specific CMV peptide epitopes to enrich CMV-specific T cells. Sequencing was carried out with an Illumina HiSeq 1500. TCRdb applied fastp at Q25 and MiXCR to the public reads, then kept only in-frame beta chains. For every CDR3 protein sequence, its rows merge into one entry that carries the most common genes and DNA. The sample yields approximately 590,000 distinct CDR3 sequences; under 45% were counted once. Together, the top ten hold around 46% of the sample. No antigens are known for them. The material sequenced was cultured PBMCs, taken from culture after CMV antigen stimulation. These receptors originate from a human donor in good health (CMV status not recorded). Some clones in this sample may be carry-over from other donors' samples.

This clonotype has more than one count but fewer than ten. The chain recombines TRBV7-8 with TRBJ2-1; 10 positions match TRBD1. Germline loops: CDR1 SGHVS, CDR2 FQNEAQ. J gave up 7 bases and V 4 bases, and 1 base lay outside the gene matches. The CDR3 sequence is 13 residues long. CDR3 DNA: TGTGCCAGCAGCTCGGACAGGGGGAATGAGCAGTTCTTC. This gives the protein CASSSDRGNEQFF.

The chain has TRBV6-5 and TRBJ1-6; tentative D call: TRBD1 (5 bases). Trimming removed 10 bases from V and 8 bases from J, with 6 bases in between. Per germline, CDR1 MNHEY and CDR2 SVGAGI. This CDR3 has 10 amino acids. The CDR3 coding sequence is TGTGCCACGGGGGATTCACCCCTCCACTTT. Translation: CATGDSPLHF.

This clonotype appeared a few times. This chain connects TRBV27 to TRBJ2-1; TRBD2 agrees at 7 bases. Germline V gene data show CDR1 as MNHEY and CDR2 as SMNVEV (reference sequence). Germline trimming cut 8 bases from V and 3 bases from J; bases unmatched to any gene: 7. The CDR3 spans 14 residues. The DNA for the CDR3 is TGTGCCAGCCGGCGTGGGGGGGGCTACAATGAGCAGTTCTTC. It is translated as CASRRGGGYNEQFF.

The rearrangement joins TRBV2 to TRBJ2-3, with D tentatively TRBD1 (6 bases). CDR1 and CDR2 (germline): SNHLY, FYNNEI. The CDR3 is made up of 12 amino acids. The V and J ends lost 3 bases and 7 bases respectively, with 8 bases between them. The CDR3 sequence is CASSERGNTQYF. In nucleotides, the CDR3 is TGTGCCAGCAGTGAGAGGGGGAATACGCAGTATTTT.

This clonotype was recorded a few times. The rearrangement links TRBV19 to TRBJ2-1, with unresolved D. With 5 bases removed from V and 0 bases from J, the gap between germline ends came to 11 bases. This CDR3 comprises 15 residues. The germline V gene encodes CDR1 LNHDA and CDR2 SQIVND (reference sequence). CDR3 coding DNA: TGTGCCAGTAGTTCCGCCCTAATCTCCTACAATGAGCAGTTCTTC. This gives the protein CASSSALISYNEQFF.

The CDR3 coding sequence is TGTGCCAGCTCACCTGCCTTAGCGGACAATGAGCAGTTCTTC. Its translation is CASSPALADNEQFF. The gene calls are TRBV18 and TRBJ2-1, with D tentatively TRBD2 (6 bases). The germline CDR1 and CDR2 sequences are KGHSH and LQKENI. This CDR3 contains 14 residues. Trimming cost V 3 bases and J 5 bases, with 11 bases left between them.

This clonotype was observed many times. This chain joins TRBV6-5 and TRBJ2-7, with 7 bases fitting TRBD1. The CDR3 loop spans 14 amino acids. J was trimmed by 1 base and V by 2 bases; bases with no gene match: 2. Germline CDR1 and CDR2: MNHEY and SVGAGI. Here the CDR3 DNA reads TGTGCCAGCAGTTACAGGGACAGTTCCTACGAGCAGTACTTC. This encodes CASSYRDSSYEQYF.

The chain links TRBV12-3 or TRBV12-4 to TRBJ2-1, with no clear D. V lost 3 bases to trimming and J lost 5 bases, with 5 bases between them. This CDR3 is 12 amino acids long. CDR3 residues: CASSFWDNEQFF. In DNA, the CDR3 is TGTGCCAGCAGTTTCTGGGACAATGAGCAGTTCTTC.

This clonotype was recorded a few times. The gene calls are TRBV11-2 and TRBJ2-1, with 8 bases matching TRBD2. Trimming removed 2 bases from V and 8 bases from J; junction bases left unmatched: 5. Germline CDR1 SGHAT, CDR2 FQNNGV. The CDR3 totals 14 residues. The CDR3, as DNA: TGTGCCAGCAGCTTATTCCTAGCGGGCCATGAGCAGTTCTTC. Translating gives CASSLFLAGHEQFF.

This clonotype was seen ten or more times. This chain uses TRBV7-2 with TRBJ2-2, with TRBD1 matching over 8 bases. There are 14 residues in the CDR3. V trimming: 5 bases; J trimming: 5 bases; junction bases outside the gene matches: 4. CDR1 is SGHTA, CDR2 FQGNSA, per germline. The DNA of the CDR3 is TGTGCCAGCAGCCACCGGACAGGGACCGGGGAGCTGTTTTTT. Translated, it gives CASSHRTGTGELFF.

For the CDR3, the DNA is TGTGCCAGCAGATCGGGACGGTCAGAAGAGACCCAGTACTTC. Translation gives CASRSGRSEETQYF. The chain links TRBV6-6 to TRBJ2-5; either TRBD1 or TRBD2 may fit D (5 bases each). This CDR3 has 14 residues. V gave up 6 bases and J gave up 3 bases, with 14 bases separating them. CDR1 is MNHNY, CDR2 SVGAGI, per germline (reference sequence).

Here the CDR3 reads CASSPLAGHADTQYF. The DNA of the CDR3 is TGTGCCAGCAGCCCCCTAGCGGGGCACGCAGATACGCAGTATTTT. The rearrangement uses TRBV7-6 and TRBJ2-3, with 9 bases lining up with TRBD2. J gave up 4 bases and V 5 bases, and 7 bases lay outside the gene matches. This CDR3 is 15 amino acids long. The germline gives CDR1 SGHVS, CDR2 FNYEAQ.

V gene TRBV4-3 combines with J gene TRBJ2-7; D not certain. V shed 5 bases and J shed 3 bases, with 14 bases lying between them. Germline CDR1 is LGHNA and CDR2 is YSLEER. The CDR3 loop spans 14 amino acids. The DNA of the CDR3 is TGCGCCAGCAGCAAGCCGGCGAGAAACTACGAGCAGTACTTC. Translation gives CASSKPARNYEQYF.

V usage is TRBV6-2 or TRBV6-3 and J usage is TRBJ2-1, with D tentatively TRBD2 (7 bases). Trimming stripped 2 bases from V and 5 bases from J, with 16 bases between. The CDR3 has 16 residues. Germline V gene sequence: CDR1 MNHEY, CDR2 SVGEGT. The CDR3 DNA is TGTGCCAGCAGTTACAACAGGGCTAGCGGACACAATGAGCAGTTCTTC. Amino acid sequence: CASSYNRASGHNEQFF.

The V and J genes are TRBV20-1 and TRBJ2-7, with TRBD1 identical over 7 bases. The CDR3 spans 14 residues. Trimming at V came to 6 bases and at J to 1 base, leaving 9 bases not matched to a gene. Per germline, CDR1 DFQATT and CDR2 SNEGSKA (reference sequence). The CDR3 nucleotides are TGCAGTGCAACGACAGGGTTCGGGTCCTACGAGCAGTACTTC. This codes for CSATTGFGSYEQYF.